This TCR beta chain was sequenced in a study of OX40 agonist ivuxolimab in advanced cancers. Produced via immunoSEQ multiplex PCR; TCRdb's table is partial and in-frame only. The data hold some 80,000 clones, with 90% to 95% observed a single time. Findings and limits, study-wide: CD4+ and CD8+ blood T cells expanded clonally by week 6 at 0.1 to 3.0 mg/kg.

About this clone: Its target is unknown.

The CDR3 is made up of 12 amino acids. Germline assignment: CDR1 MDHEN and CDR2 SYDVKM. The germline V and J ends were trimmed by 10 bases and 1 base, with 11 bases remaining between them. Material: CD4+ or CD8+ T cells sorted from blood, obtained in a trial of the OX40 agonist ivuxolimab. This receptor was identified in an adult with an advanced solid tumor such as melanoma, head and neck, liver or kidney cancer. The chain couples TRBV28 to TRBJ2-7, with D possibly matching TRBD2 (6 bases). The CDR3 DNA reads TGTGCCATCTCCCGGGGGTCCTACGAGCAGTACTTC. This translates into CAISRGSYEQYF.